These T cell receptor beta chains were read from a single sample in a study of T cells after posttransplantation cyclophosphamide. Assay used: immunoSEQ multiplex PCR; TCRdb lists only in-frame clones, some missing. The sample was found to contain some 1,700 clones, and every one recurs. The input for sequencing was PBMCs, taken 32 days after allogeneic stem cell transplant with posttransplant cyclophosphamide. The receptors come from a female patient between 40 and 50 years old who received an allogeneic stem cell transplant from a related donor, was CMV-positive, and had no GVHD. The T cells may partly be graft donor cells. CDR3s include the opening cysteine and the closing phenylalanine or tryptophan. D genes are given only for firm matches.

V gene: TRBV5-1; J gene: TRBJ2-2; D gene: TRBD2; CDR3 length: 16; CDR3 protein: CASSFFTAGVTGELFF
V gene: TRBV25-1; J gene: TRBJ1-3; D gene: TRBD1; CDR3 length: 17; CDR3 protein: CASSRGTGVRSGNTIYF
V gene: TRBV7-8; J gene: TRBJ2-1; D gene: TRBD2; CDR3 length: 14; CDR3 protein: CASLAGVSYNEQFF
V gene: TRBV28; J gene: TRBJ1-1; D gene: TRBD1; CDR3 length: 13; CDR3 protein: CAGARGLGTEAFF
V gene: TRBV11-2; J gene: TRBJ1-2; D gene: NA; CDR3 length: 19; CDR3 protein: CASSSVLQTGKKANYGYTF
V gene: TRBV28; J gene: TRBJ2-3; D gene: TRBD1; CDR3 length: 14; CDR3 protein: CASTATGVGDTQYF
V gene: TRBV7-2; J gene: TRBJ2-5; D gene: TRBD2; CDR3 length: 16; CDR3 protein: CASSPRRAGGQETQYF
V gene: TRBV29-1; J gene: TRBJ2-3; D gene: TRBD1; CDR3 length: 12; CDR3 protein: CSGSGGSDTQYF
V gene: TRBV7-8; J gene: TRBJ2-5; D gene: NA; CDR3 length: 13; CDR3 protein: CASSFGLQETQYF
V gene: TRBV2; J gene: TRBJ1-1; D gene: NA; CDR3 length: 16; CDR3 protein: CASSEITGRGNTEAFF